A single sample is the source of the 16 T cell receptor beta chains below, sequenced in a study of metastatic and nonmetastatic thyroid tumors. None of the patients had undergone any treatment ahead of thyroid surgery. TCRdb re-called the PCR reads through MiXCR. The sample has approximately 7,000 clones, about 43% seen once. Material for sequencing was tumor tissue. Source of these receptors: a female donor with papillary thyroid cancer or a benign thyroid nodule (not recorded which). Some clones in this sample may be carry-over from other donors' samples.

The rearrangement joins TRBV20-1 to TRBJ1-2, with D hard to call. Germline assignment: CDR1 DFQATT and CDR2 SNEGSKA (reference sequence). This CDR3 contains 11 residues. V shed 5 bases and J shed 5 bases, with 9 bases lying between them. CDR3 in DNA: TGCAGTGCTTCCCCAATGTATGGCTACACCTTC. This translates into CSASPMYGYTF.

By share, this clone ranks as medium-sized (0.01 to 0.1%). The rearrangement links TRBV5-1 to TRBJ2-7; D might be TRBD2 (5 bases). V gave up 4 bases and J gave up 0 bases, with 8 bases separating them. The length of the CDR3 is 13 residues. CDR1 and CDR2 (germline): SGHRS, YFSETQ. The CDR3 sequence: CASSEGASYEQYF. CDR3 bases: TGCGCCAGCAGCGAGGGAGCCTCCTACGAGCAGTACTTC.

V and J are TRBV24-1 and TRBJ2-7; perhaps TRBD2 as D (6 bases). The CDR3 spans 15 residues. Looked up from germline, CDR1 is KGHDR and CDR2 is SFDVKD. Trimming removed 3 bases from V and 2 bases from J, with 13 bases in between. The CDR3 region has the DNA TGTGCCACCAGTGATCCGAGCGGAGGGGCCTACGAGCAGTACTTC. Its translation: CATSDPSGGAYEQYF.

As concerns this clone: This may be a read error, as it is one base from a much larger clone. This CDR3 is missing its conserved last phenylalanine or tryptophan, likely due to a read error. This chain uses TRBV12-3 or TRBV12-4 with TRBJ1-2, with D possibly being TRBD1 (5 bases). The V and J ends lost 5 bases and 7 bases respectively, with 23 bases between them. CDR3 size: 16 residues. The CDR3 nucleotides read TGTGCCAGCAGTCATATGACAGTGTTAAGCAGTAGTGGCTACACCCTC. It yields the protein CASSHMTVLSSSGYTL.

V usage is TRBV2 and J usage is TRBJ1-1, with 8 bases fitting TRBD1. Germline CDR1 is SNHLY and CDR2 is FYNNEI. The CDR3 is 15 amino acids. The junction had 5 bases not matched to a gene; V was cut back by 4 bases and J by 1 base. The CDR3 nucleotides read TGTGCCAGCAGTGTACAGGGGGTTCGGAACACTGAAGCTTTCTTT. Translation gives CASSVQGVRNTEAFF.

The chain joins TRBV7-2 to TRBJ2-7; D unclear. This CDR3 region has 15 residues. Germline V gene sequence: CDR1 SGHTA, CDR2 FQGNSA. The germline V and J ends were trimmed by 2 bases and 2 bases, with 13 bases remaining between them. The CDR3 DNA sequence: TGTGCCAGCAGCTTAAGCGATAATTCTCCCTACGAGCAGTACTTC. Its translation is CASSLSDNSPYEQYF.

CDR3 residues: CASSDRDNSPLHF. The DNA for the CDR3 is TGTGCCAGCAGTGACAGGGATAATTCACCCCTCCACTTT. V gene TRBV3-1 combines with J gene TRBJ1-6; 7 nucleotides match TRBD1. After removal of 6 bases from V and 5 bases from J, the junction contained 1 base not matched to a gene. This CDR3 comprises 13 residues. Germline V lookup: CDR1 LGHDT, CDR2 YNNKEL (reference sequence).

CDR3 loop: CASSLAQVQETQYF. The DNA of the CDR3 is TGTGCCAGCAGTTTAGCGCAGGTTCAAGAGACCCAGTACTTC. This chain joins TRBV12-3 or TRBV12-4 and TRBJ2-5; D gene unclear. V was cut by 0 bases and J by 2 bases, with 7 bases left in between. CDR3 length: 14 residues.

This clone was seen more than once but under ten times. V gene TRBV28 combines with J gene TRBJ1-3; D call uncertain. Germline V CDR1 and CDR2: MDHEN, SYDVKM. The CDR3 is made up of 15 amino acids. With 2 bases removed from V and 3 bases from J, the gap between germline ends came to 11 bases. Written as DNA, the CDR3 is TGTGCCAGCAGTTTACAGGCGACTCTTGGAAACACCATATATTTT. The encoded protein is CASSLQATLGNTIYF.

The chain employs TRBV18 and TRBJ1-4; 11 bases align to TRBD1. CDR3 length: 14 amino acids. Germline V CDR1 and CDR2: KGHSH, LQKENI. V was pared by 8 bases and J by 8 bases, with 7 bases of the junction left unmatched. In nucleotides, the CDR3 is TGTGCCAGCCGGCCGGGACAGGGGGAAGAAAAACTGTTTTTT. Translated: CASRPGQGEEKLFF.

This chain links TRBV20-1 with TRBJ2-7; D unclear. The germline V gene encodes CDR1 DFQATT and CDR2 SNEGSKA (reference sequence). This CDR3 comprises 13 residues. Trimming took 3 bases from V and 0 from J, leaving 9 bases between them. The CDR3 protein is CSASQGPSYEQYF. The CDR3 DNA reads as TGCAGTGCTAGTCAAGGGCCCTCCTACGAGCAGTACTTC.

This clone was picked up a small number of times. The chain has TRBV6-1 and TRBJ2-5; D might be TRBD2 (6 bases). The CDR3 has 16 amino acids. The V and J ends lost 6 bases and 1 base respectively, with 18 bases between them. Germline loops: CDR1 MNHNS, CDR2 SASEGT. This CDR3 reads CASSPTSQGLQETQYF. The CDR3 nucleotides read TGTGCCAGCAGCCCTACGTCCCAGGGACTCCAAGAGACCCAGTACTTC.

The chain uses TRBV6-2 or TRBV6-3 and TRBJ1-5; D unresolved. Germline-derived CDR1 and CDR2 are MNHEY and SVGEGT. V was clipped by 4 bases and J by 3 bases, with 10 bases between them. The CDR3 runs 14 residues. The CDR3 is CASSFGNVNQPQHF. Written as DNA, the CDR3 is TGTGCCAGCAGTTTCGGAAACGTCAATCAGCCCCAGCATTTT.

The chain couples TRBV6-5 to TRBJ2-2, with D unresolved. Per germline, CDR1 MNHEY and CDR2 SVGAGI. The V end lost 0 bases, the J end lost 5 bases, and 4 bases lay between the germline ends. This CDR3 contains 13 residues. This CDR3 reads CASSYSRTGELFF. For the CDR3, the DNA is TGTGCCAGCAGTTACTCGAGAACCGGGGAGCTGTTTTTT.

This clone was found a few times. The rearrangement uses TRBV19 and TRBJ2-7, with TRBD1 matching 7 bases. Germline V gives CDR1 LNHDA, CDR2 SQIVND (reference sequence). Trimming took 5 bases from V and 1 from J; bases not matched to a gene: 5. This CDR3 is built from 14 residues. The CDR3 loop reads CASSPGQVSYEQYF. The CDR3 region has the DNA TGTGCCAGTAGTCCCGGACAGGTTTCCTACGAGCAGTACTTC.

This clone has a single count. The chain carries TRBV11-1 and TRBJ2-1, with 13 nucleotides matching TRBD2. V lost 4 bases and J lost 3; bases outside the gene matches: 3. Germline lookup yields CDR1 SGHAT and CDR2 FQDESV (reference sequence). This CDR3 has 16 residues. In DNA, the CDR3 is TGTGCCAGCAGCTGGACTAGCGGGAGTCACTACAATGAGCAGTTCTTC. Amino acid sequence: CASSWTSGSHYNEQFF.